One and the same sample provided the 29 T cell receptor beta chains below, sequenced in a study of T cells in Graves' hyperthyroidism and ophthalmopathy. Authors of the study amplified TCR beta CDR3 regions from RNA transcripts. HTBI primers were the set used in a first-round RT-PCR of the TCR CDR3. TCRdb reprocessed the multiplex PCR reads with MiXCR, giving one entry per CDR3 protein. The sample holds 450,000 to 550,000 distinct CDR3 sequences; around a quarter are singletons and the top ten take around 10%. Sequencing used blood. The receptors originated from a woman under 40 with Graves' ophthalmopathy.

There are many counts of this clonotype. V is TRBV12-3 or TRBV12-4 and J is TRBJ2-7; 8 bases fit TRBD1. The CDR3 has 14 amino acids. J was trimmed by 2 bases and V by 3 bases; bases with no gene match: 3. The CDR3 region has the DNA TGTGCCAGCAGTTTCGGACAGGGCCCCTACGAGCAGTACTTC. It codes for CASSFGQGPYEQYF.

The chain couples TRBV12-3 or TRBV12-4 to TRBJ1-2, with 7 bases that match TRBD1. The CDR3 contains 14 residues. J gave up 7 bases and V 5 bases, and 10 bases lay outside the gene matches. CDR3 amino acids: CASSEDRDLGGYTF. DNA for the CDR3: TGTGCCAGCAGTGAAGACAGGGACCTTGGTGGCTACACCTTC.

This clonotype was seen at least ten times. J is TRBJ1-2 and V is TRBV27; D call uncertain. The CDR3 sequence is 15 residues long. V lost 5 bases and J lost 7, with 20 bases in between. Germline CDR1 is MNHEY and CDR2 is SMNVEV (reference sequence). The CDR3 sequence: CASSDVGLARAGYTF. The CDR3 DNA reads as TGTGCCAGCAGTGACGTGGGTCTCGCTAGGGCTGGCTACACCTTC.

The rearrangement joins TRBV30 to TRBJ1-2, with TRBD1 as a possible D gene (5 bases). In germline, CDR1 is GTSNPN, CDR2 SVGIG (reference sequence). The CDR3 is made up of 13 amino acids. The germline V and J ends were trimmed by 0 bases and 11 bases, with 16 bases remaining between them. The CDR3 nucleotides read TGTGCCTGGAGTGTACAGTCAGGGCTAGGGTACACCTTC. Translated: CAWSVQSGLGYTF.

This clonotype came up many times. Germline is not matched at one junction end, which may reflect a read error. The V call is TRBV12-3 or TRBV12-4, the J call TRBJ2-4; no clear D. The CDR3 is made up of 17 amino acids. This CDR3 reads CASSFSPPELAKNIKYF. DNA for the CDR3: TGTGCCAGCAGTTTCTCCCCCCCGGAATTAGCCAAAAACATTAAGTACTTC.

The gene calls are TRBV19 and TRBJ2-5; tentatively, D is TRBD1 or TRBD2 (5 bases each). CDR1 is LNHDA, CDR2 SQIVND, per germline (reference sequence). V was pared by 5 bases and J by 4 bases, with 17 bases between. The CDR3 runs to 15 residues. Written as DNA, the CDR3 is TGTGCCAGTAGTGCACTTCCGGGGACGACAGAGACCCAGTACTTC. It is translated as CASSALPGTTETQYF.

This clonotype appeared many times. CDR3 nucleotide sequence: TGTGCCAGCAGCGTGGATCCGGAAGGGGATCAGCCCCAGCATTTT. Its protein is CASSVDPEGDQPQHF. The rearrangement links TRBV9 to TRBJ1-5; possibly TRBD1 for D (5 bases). In germline, CDR1 is SGDLS, CDR2 YYNGEE. Trimming removed 2 bases from V and 5 bases from J, with 14 bases in between. The CDR3 covers 15 residues.

This clonotype was seen at least ten times. The chain recombines TRBV12-3 or TRBV12-4 with TRBJ2-1; 8 nucleotides agree with TRBD1. There are 15 residues in the CDR3. The J segment lost 6 bases and the V segment lost 5 bases, leaving 9 bases of the junction unmatched. The CDR3 DNA follows: TGTGCCAGCAGTCCTCCGGACAGGGTGCCCAATGAGCAGTTCTTC. This gives the protein CASSPPDRVPNEQFF.

This clonotype was seen repeatedly, ten times or more. The rearrangement uses TRBV7-9 and TRBJ2-5, with TRBD1 matching 7 bases. Per germline, CDR1 SEHNR and CDR2 FQNEAQ (reference sequence). CDR3 length: 14 residues. V shed 5 bases and J 3 bases; nucleotides not matched to a gene: 6. The CDR3 loop is CASSEATGEETQYF. The CDR3 DNA reads TGTGCCAGCAGCGAAGCCACAGGGGAAGAGACCCAGTACTTC. Supplemented by reference TRBV7-9 and TRBJ2-5, the full variable domain reads DTGVSQNPRHKITKRGQNVTFRCDPISEHNRLYWYRQTLGQGPEFLTYFQNEAQLEKSRLLSDRFSAERPKGSFSTLEIQRTEQGDSAMYLCASSEATGEETQYFGPGTRLLVL.

This clonotype was recorded a few times. V is TRBV4-3 and J is TRBJ2-1; D gene unclear. Trimming cost V 0 bases and J 2 bases, with 11 bases left between them. Per the germline V gene, CDR1 is LGHNA and CDR2 is YSLEER. The CDR3 loop spans 16 amino acids. The CDR3 here is CASSQDQAGTYNEQFF. CDR3 nucleotides: TGCGCCAGCAGCCAAGATCAGGCAGGAACCTACAATGAGCAGTTCTTC.

This clonotype was seen many times. V usage is TRBV6-5 and J usage is TRBJ2-7; D possibly corresponds to TRBD2 (6 bases). CDR1 and CDR2 from the germline V gene are MNHEY and SVGAGI. The CDR3 spans 18 residues. With 0 bases removed from V and 3 bases from J, the gap between germline ends came to 21 bases. The CDR3 loop reads CASSYSGGGDRPLYEQYF. In nucleotides, the CDR3 is TGTGCCAGCAGTTACTCGGGAGGCGGGGACCGCCCGCTCTACGAGCAGTACTTC.

This clonotype was counted ten times or more. The V gene is TRBV7-9, the J gene TRBJ1-1, with D possibly matching TRBD1 (6 bases). Germline V gives CDR1 SEHNR, CDR2 FQNEAQ (reference sequence). This CDR3 comprises 13 residues. The ends were cut back, 5 bases at V and 4 bases at J, with 11 bases in the middle. As DNA, the CDR3 is TGTGCCAGCAGCCAACAGGGACCCACTGAAGCTTTCTTT. This translates into CASSQQGPTEAFF.

This clonotype occurred many times. The V call is TRBV5-1, the J call TRBJ1-1, with D perhaps matching TRBD1 (5 bases). Germline CDR1 is SGHRS and CDR2 is YFSETQ. Trimming pared 2 bases from V and 1 base from J, leaving 9 bases between. This CDR3 comprises 14 residues. As DNA, the CDR3 is TGCGCCAGCAGCTTTGGCACAGGGAACACTGAAGCTTTCTTT. Amino acid sequence: CASSFGTGNTEAFF. The entire variable domain, with the rest obtained from reference TRBV5-1 and TRBJ1-1, is as follows: KAGVTQTPRYLIKTRGQQVTLSCSPISGHRSVSWYQQTPGQGLQFLFEYFSETQRNKGNFPGRFSGRQFSNSRSEMNVSTLELGDSALYLCASSFGTGNTEAFFGQGTRLTVV.

The V and J genes are TRBV18 and TRBJ1-2; weak D call: TRBD1 (5 bases). The CDR3 covers 15 residues. CDR1 and CDR2 from the germline V gene are KGHSH and LQKENI. With 6 bases removed from V and 7 bases from J, the gap between germline ends came to 21 bases. CDR3 bases: TGTGCCAGCTCTCTCACCGGGACCGCCTTTTTTGGCTACACCTTC. Translation: CASSLTGTAFFGYTF.

The chain couples TRBV9 to TRBJ2-7; TRBD2 is a possible D gene (6 bases). CDR1 and CDR2 (germline): SGDLS, YYNGEE. CDR3 length: 17 amino acids. Trimming took 1 base from V and 2 from J, leaving 19 bases between them. The CDR3 protein is CASSVSPMGGGPYEQYF. The CDR3 nucleotides read TGTGCCAGCAGCGTATCCCCTATGGGGGGTGGACCCTACGAGCAGTACTTC.

This clonotype was observed many times. This chain uses TRBV6-2 or TRBV6-3 with TRBJ1-2, with 8 bases identical to TRBD1. J was trimmed by 0 bases and V by 6 bases; bases with no gene match: 12. This CDR3 comprises 17 residues. The germline CDR1 and CDR2 sequences are MNHEY and SVGEGT. In nucleotides, the CDR3 is TGTGCCAGCAGGAAGACAGGGGATCTCCCGGCTAACTATGGCTACACCTTC. Its protein product is CASRKTGDLPANYGYTF.

This clonotype was seen ten or more times. This chain uses TRBV6-2 or TRBV6-3 with TRBJ1-2; no firm D call. With 0 bases removed from V and 4 bases from J, the gap between germline ends came to 9 bases. The CDR3 spans 14 residues. Germline-derived CDR1 and CDR2 are MNHEY and SVGEGT. CDR3 in amino acids: CASSYSTGIYGYTF. The CDR3 region has the DNA TGTGCCAGCAGTTACTCGACGGGCATCTATGGCTACACCTTC.

There are many counts of this clonotype. The V and J genes are TRBV7-8 and TRBJ1-3; D remains ambiguous. The CDR3 extends over 16 amino acids. V lost 0 bases to trimming and J lost 2 bases, with 11 bases between them. CDR1 SGHVS and CDR2 FQNEAQ come from the germline V gene. The CDR3 here is CASSLAAGSAGNTIYF. CDR3 DNA: TGTGCCAGCAGCTTAGCGGCGGGGTCTGCTGGAAACACCATATATTTT.

The chain uses TRBV6-1 and TRBJ1-1; a weak D match, TRBD1 (5 bases). The CDR3 sequence is 14 residues long. Germline V CDR1 and CDR2: MNHNS, SASEGT. Trimming pared 7 bases from V and 5 bases from J, leaving 17 bases between. The CDR3 is CASIIPGLWTEAFF. The CDR3 coding sequence is TGTGCCAGCATCATACCGGGACTGTGGACTGAAGCTTTCTTT.

For this clonotype: A read error may account for a junction end that differs from germline. The V and J genes are TRBV4-1 and TRBJ2-2; D call uncertain. Germline CDR1 reads MGHRA; CDR2 reads YSYEKL. CDR3 length: 18 residues. The CDR3 here is CASSQDSRPVTNTGELFF. CDR3 nucleotide sequence: TGCGCCAGCAGCCAAGATTCGAGGCCGGTCACGAATACCGGGGAGCTGTTTTTT.

The CDR3 here is CASSEDRPPTGELFF. The CDR3 bases are TGTGCCAGCAGTGAGGACCGTCCTCCCACCGGGGAGCTGTTTTTT. The rearrangement uses TRBV6-2 or TRBV6-3 and TRBJ2-2; no clear D gene. The CDR3 has 15 amino acids. CDR1 is MNHEY, CDR2 SVGEGT, per germline. Trimming shortened V by 5 bases and J by 4 bases, and 14 bases separated the two germline ends.

In its sample, this clonotype was seen many times. The gene calls are TRBV12-3 or TRBV12-4 and TRBJ2-2; 9 bases agree with TRBD2. This CDR3 has 16 residues. The junction had 7 bases not matched to a gene; V was cut back by 5 bases and J by 3 bases. The CDR3 reads CASSRRGGLDTGELFF. DNA of the CDR3: TGTGCCAGCAGTCGGCGGGGGGGATTGGACACCGGGGAGCTGTTTTTT.

This clonotype was counted ten times or more. This chain connects TRBV29-1 to TRBJ1-2; TRBD1 matches 7 bases. Germline values: CDR1 SQVTM, CDR2 ANQGSEA. The length of the CDR3 is 11 residues. With 7 bases clipped from V and 8 bases from J, the junction kept 7 bases outside the gene matches. The CDR3 DNA sequence: TGCAGCGCCGAGGGGGCCGAGGGCTACACCTTC. Translation: CSAEGAEGYTF.

The chain links TRBV6-2 or TRBV6-3 to TRBJ2-7; 8 bases agree with TRBD2. Looked up from germline, CDR1 is MNHEY and CDR2 is SVGEGT. The CDR3 is 14 residues long. With 6 bases clipped from V and 5 bases from J, the junction kept 9 bases outside the gene matches. The CDR3 bases are TGTGCCAGCAGCCACCGGACTAGCCGGAACGAGCAGTACTTC. Protein product: CASSHRTSRNEQYF.

This clonotype was counted ten times or more. V usage is TRBV12-3 or TRBV12-4 and J usage is TRBJ1-1; D possibly corresponds to TRBD1 (5 bases). The CDR3 totals 15 residues. The germline V and J ends were trimmed by 6 bases and 4 bases, with 18 bases remaining between them. Here the CDR3 DNA reads TGTGCCAGCAGCTCCAGGGCTAAACCGGGCACTGAAGCTTTCTTT. It is translated as CASSSRAKPGTEAFF.

The rearrangement links TRBV6-5 to TRBJ1-2; perhaps TRBD1 as D (6 bases). In germline, CDR1 is MNHEY, CDR2 SVGAGI. CDR3 length: 14 residues. V gave up 2 bases and J gave up 3 bases, with 10 bases separating them. The chain's CDR3 is CASSYDRIYYGYTF. The CDR3 DNA follows: TGTGCCAGCAGTTACGACAGGATTTACTATGGCTACACCTTC.

The sample holds many counts of this clonotype. The rearrangement links TRBV5-6 to TRBJ1-2, with D possibly being TRBD1 (5 bases). V shed 2 bases and J shed 8 bases, with 10 bases lying between them. Germline V gene data show CDR1 as SGHDT and CDR2 as YYEEEE. The CDR3 has 12 residues. CDR3 sequence reads: CASSFRVGGYTF. The CDR3 DNA reads as TGTGCCAGCAGCTTCAGGGTCGGAGGCTACACCTTC.

This rearrangement joins TRBV9 to TRBJ2-5; 8 bases line up with TRBD2. J gave up 5 bases and V 0 bases, and 9 bases lay outside the gene matches. There are 16 residues in the CDR3. Germline V gene data show CDR1 as SGDLS and CDR2 as YYNGEE. CDR3 amino acids: CASSVASAGGSETQYF. CDR3 DNA: TGTGCCAGCAGCGTAGCCTCGGCGGGAGGATCGGAGACCCAGTACTTC.

Ten or more counts support this clonotype. This chain connects TRBV6-5 to TRBJ1-1, with D perhaps TRBD1 (6 bases). Germline V gene lookup returns CDR1 MNHEY and CDR2 SVGAGI. The CDR3 covers 16 residues. Trimming took 0 bases from V and 3 from J, leaving 14 bases between them. Here the CDR3 reads CASSYSSGGADTEAFF. The CDR3 region has the DNA TGTGCCAGCAGTTACTCGTCGGGGGGGGCGGACACTGAAGCTTTCTTT.